This T cell receptor (beta chain) comes out of a study of post-analysis software for immune sequencing data (dated by TCRdb to between 2014 and 2017). In terms of the full investigation: Recorded disease courses included relapsing-remitting, secondary progressive and progressive-relapsing multiple sclerosis, with some patients lacking subtype annotation. A subset of samples was prepared in parallel using single-end sample barcoding, then pooled and co-amplified after Illumina adapter ligation. The patient repertoires were set against 11 previously published healthy control repertoires from donors whose ages ranged from 6 to 25 years. Results and caveats for the whole study, not just this receptor: The control group was slightly older than the multiple sclerosis patient group. About five TRBV segments, including TRBV5-6, TRBV5-1 and TRBV20-1, were significantly more frequent in patients than controls. Direct clustering with F measure showed strong co-clustering of samples prepared in the same batch, prompting a batch-effect correction. Compared with controls, multiple sclerosis patients had significantly lower normalized Chao1 diversity, a finding suggesting substantial peripheral T-cell clonal expansion.

This clonotype occurred many times. No cognate antigen has been identified for it. Base qualities are not recorded, but no much larger clone differs from it by a single base. TCR beta repertoires were profiled from peripheral blood of roughly 13 young patients with multiple sclerosis to demonstrate the VDJtools post-analysis software. The multiple sclerosis patients were children and adolescents between roughly 6 and 16 years of age. Library creation used PCR. Instrument on record: Illumina HiSeq 2500. To reduce PCR and sequencing biases, unique molecular identifiers were incorporated into the TCR beta cDNA libraries. Around 500,000 cDNA molecules were obtained for every 1 to 10 million input T cells, so each molecule roughly corresponded to one T cell. Patient libraries were prepared and sequenced with the same protocol used for the earlier healthy control dataset. Samples belonging to the same batch were prepared together, multiplexed and sequenced on a shared HiSeq lane. Per the original workflow: MIGEC handled the raw barcoded reads, throwing out single-read molecular identifier groups before consensus assembly and CDR3 extraction. VDJtools was used for post-analysis of the clonotype tables, and diversity was normalized by down-sampling every dataset to the size of the smallest sample. To correct batch-related cross-sample contamination, repertoire overlap clustering matched CDR3 amino acid sequences but not nucleotide sequences. TCRdb cleaned the public reads at Q25 with fastp, built clones with MiXCR and kept in-frame beta chains. CDR3 protein duplicates are merged, each entry listing the most common genes and DNA. TCRdb's processing, not the authors' own work, is the source of the V and J calls. The table for this sample lists about 210,000 distinct CDR3 sequences; 29% of them were counted only once. The top ten constitute roughly 3.4% of the sample.

Deletion took 0 bases off V and 2 bases off J, with a span of 13 bases between the germline ends. The CDR3 runs 15 amino acids, cysteine and phenylalanine included. Here the CDR3 DNA is all that survives: 45 bases in frame from base 1. CDR1 and CDR2, looked up from the germline V gene (reference sequence), are DFQATT and SNEGSKA. This TCR derives from a girl under 18 with multiple sclerosis. Material for sequencing was blood. This chain is built from TRBV20-1 and TRBJ2-5, with the D gene tentatively TRBD1 or TRBD2, based on 5 matching bases in each. The base sequence is TGCAGTGCTAGAGATGAGTGGGACCGTCAAGAGACCCAGTACTTC. It translates as CSARDEWDRQETQYF.